The 28 T cell receptor beta chains presented below share a single source sample, sequenced in a study of blood T cell repertoires in COVID-19. Generated by immunoSEQ multiplex PCR, the TCRdb table keeps only in-frame clones and is missing some. The sample contains more than 95,000 clones, approximately 88% of which appear only once. Sequencing used peripheral blood. Every receptor here comes from a human donor in a cohort sampled during active COVID-19.

The rearrangement uses TRBV7-9 and TRBJ2-7, with 7 bases that match TRBD1. This CDR3 is built from 15 residues. Trimming cost V 5 bases and J 4 bases; bases outside gene matches: 11. Germline CDR1 SEHNR, CDR2 FQNEAQ (reference sequence). The CDR3: CASSGRQGYQYEQYF. The DNA for the CDR3 is TGTGCCAGCAGCGGAAGACAGGGTTACCAATACGAGCAGTACTTC.

This chain uses TRBV6-4 with TRBJ1-2; D is unclear. Trimming removed 2 bases from V and 0 bases from J, with 4 bases in between. The CDR3 contains 13 residues. Germline CDR1 reads MRHNA; CDR2 reads SNTAGT. CDR3 region: CASSDSPNYGYTF. DNA for the CDR3: TGTGCCAGCAGTGACAGCCCTAACTATGGCTACACCTTC.

V usage is TRBV5-6 and J usage is TRBJ1-1; possibly TRBD1 for D (5 bases). This CDR3 has 14 residues. Trimming cost V 0 bases and J 2 bases, with 8 bases left between them. The germline CDR1 and CDR2 sequences are SGHDT and YYEEEE. In DNA form, the CDR3 reads TGTGCCAGCAGCTTGGCAGGGCCTAACACTGAAGCTTTCTTT. This sequence encodes CASSLAGPNTEAFF.

The genes are TRBV10-3 and TRBJ2-1, with 8 bases aligning to TRBD2. Germline CDR1 and CDR2: ENHRY and SYGVKD. Unmatched junction bases numbered 10, after V lost 3 bases and J lost 9 bases. CDR3 size: 15 residues. CDR3 bases: TGTGCCATCAGTGACGTCGCGGGGGGCGGGGGTGAGCAGTTCTTC. This encodes CAISDVAGGGGEQFF.

The V and J genes are TRBV7-9 and TRBJ2-7; D gene unclear. Looked up from germline, CDR1 is SEHNR and CDR2 is FQNEAQ (reference sequence). Trimming took 5 bases from V and 3 from J, leaving 14 bases between them. The CDR3 has 14 amino acids. The CDR3 loop is CASSIAQGDYEQYF. As DNA, the CDR3 is TGTGCCAGCAGCATCGCCCAAGGAGACTACGAGCAGTACTTC.

This clone came up once. The CDR3 sequence is CASSWDIYSNQPQHF. Here the CDR3 DNA reads TGTGCCAGCAGCTGGGACATATATAGCAATCAGCCCCAGCATTTT. This chain uses TRBV5-5 with TRBJ1-5, with D possibly TRBD1 on 6 matching bases. Trimming cost V 3 bases and J 0 bases, with 10 bases left between them. The CDR3 has 15 residues. CDR1 SGHKS and CDR2 YYEKEE come from the germline V gene (reference sequence).

V is TRBV5-1 and J is TRBJ2-7; TRBD1 aligns across 7 bases. In germline, CDR1 is SGHRS, CDR2 YFSETQ. Losses at the gene ends were 2 bases for V and 6 bases for J; bases not matched to a gene: 2. This CDR3 spans 12 amino acids. The CDR3 loop is CASSFDRAEQYF. CDR3 sequence (DNA): TGCGCCAGCAGCTTCGACAGGGCCGAGCAGTACTTC.

This rearrangement joins TRBV2 to TRBJ1-4; TRBD1 aligns across 9 bases. V trimming: 6 bases; J trimming: 5 bases; junction bases outside the gene matches: 10. The CDR3 loop spans 16 amino acids. The germline CDR1 and CDR2 sequences are SNHLY and FYNNEI. The CDR3 reads CASRGPGQGINEKLFF. The CDR3 DNA reads TGTGCCAGCAGGGGCCCGGGACAGGGAATCAATGAAAAACTGTTTTTT.

The CDR3 spells CASSPVAGGPHEQYF. In DNA, the CDR3 is TGCGCCAGCAGCCCCGTAGCGGGGGGGCCCCACGAGCAGTACTTC. The chain has TRBV5-1 and TRBJ2-7; 11 bases agree with TRBD2. V trimming: 4 bases; J trimming: 5 bases; junction bases outside the gene matches: 8. The CDR3 spans 15 residues. In germline, CDR1 is SGHRS, CDR2 YFSETQ.

V and J are TRBV7-2 and TRBJ1-1, with D tentatively TRBD1 (5 bases). CDR1 is SGHTA and CDR2 is FQGNSA in the germline V gene. The CDR3 consists of 15 residues. V was pared by 2 bases and J by 0 bases, with 10 bases between. CDR3 DNA sequence: TGTGCCAGCAGCTTAACGCGGGGCGTGAACACTGAAGCTTTCTTT. It yields the protein CASSLTRGVNTEAFF.

J is TRBJ2-1 and V is TRBV9; TRBD2 matches at 7 bases. CDR3 length: 14 amino acids. Germline lookup yields CDR1 SGDLS and CDR2 YYNGEE. Trimming took 4 bases from V and 5 from J; bases not matched to a gene: 6. The CDR3 DNA reads TGTGCCAGCAGCCCGACCGGGACTAACAATGAGCAGTTCTTC. This translates into CASSPTGTNNEQFF.

The chain carries TRBV7-9 and TRBJ2-5; tentative D call: TRBD1 (5 bases). Trimming pared 2 bases from V and 7 bases from J, leaving 17 bases between. CDR3 length equals 15 residues. Germline-derived CDR1 and CDR2 are SEHNR and FQNEAQ (reference sequence). The CDR3 sequence: CASSLNLPGQGTQYF. CDR3 sequence (DNA): TGTGCCAGCAGCTTAAATTTGCCTGGCCAGGGGACCCAGTACTTC.

V gene TRBV5-1 combines with J gene TRBJ2-3, with 12 bases identical to TRBD2. CDR3 size: 14 residues. Germline V gives CDR1 SGHRS, CDR2 YFSETQ. V shed 6 bases, J shed 4 bases, and the junction held 3 bases outside the gene matches. The CDR3 sequence: CASTSGGASDTQYF. The CDR3 DNA reads as TGCGCCAGCACTAGCGGGGGGGCGTCAGATACGCAGTATTTT. Full variable domain (rest looked up from reference TRBV5-1 and TRBJ2-3): KAGVTQTPRYLIKTRGQQVTLSCSPISGHRSVSWYQQTPGQGLQFLFEYFSETQRNKGNFPGRFSGRQFSNSRSEMNVSTLELGDSALYLCASTSGGASDTQYFGPGTRLTVL.

J is TRBJ1-3 and V is TRBV10-3, with 8 bases lining up with TRBD1. After removal of 10 bases from V and 3 bases from J, the junction contained 8 bases not matched to a gene. The CDR3 length is 14 residues. The germline CDR1 and CDR2 sequences are ENHRY and SYGVKD. In DNA, the CDR3 is TGTGCCACCGTCGGACAGGGTTATGGAAACACCATATATTTT. Translation gives CATVGQGYGNTIYF.

The chain couples TRBV3-1 (or the pseudogene TRBV3-2) to TRBJ2-1; 11 bases fit TRBD2. The germline gives CDR1 LGHDT, CDR2 YNNKEL (reference sequence). This CDR3 is 17 amino acids long. V gave up 0 bases and J gave up 10 bases; unmatched junction bases: 11. DNA for the CDR3: TGTGCCAGCAGCCAAGAGTTAGCGGGGGGGCCCTTCGGCGAGCAGTTCTTC. As protein: CASSQELAGGPFGEQFF.

The chain has TRBV4-1 and TRBJ1-6, with D unresolved. Per the germline V gene, CDR1 is MGHRA and CDR2 is YSYEKL. V gave up 0 bases and J gave up 12 bases, with 9 bases separating them. The CDR3 runs to 13 residues. The CDR3 spells CASSQDEVRPLHF. In DNA, the CDR3 is TGCGCCAGCAGCCAAGACGAAGTGCGACCCCTCCACTTT.

The J gene is TRBJ1-1, the V gene TRBV11-3; D gene unclear. The CDR3 is 13 amino acids. Deletions cut 1 base from V and 1 base from J, with 4 bases between. Germline lookup yields CDR1 SGHNT and CDR2 YENEEA. CDR3 protein: CASSLAGNTEAFF. CDR3 coding DNA: TGTGCCAGCAGCTTAGCAGGGAACACTGAAGCTTTCTTT.

The chain joins TRBV3-1 (or the pseudogene TRBV3-2) to TRBJ2-3; TRBD2 might be the D (5 bases). Trimming took 4 bases from V and 7 from J, leaving 9 bases between them. The germline V gene has CDR1 LGHDT and CDR2 YNNKEL (reference sequence). This CDR3 region has 12 residues. CDR3 in amino acids: CASSPSGNTQYF. For the CDR3, the DNA is TGTGCCAGCAGCCCCTCGGGGAATACGCAGTATTTT.

V and J are TRBV12-5 and TRBJ1-1; no firm D call. Per germline, CDR1 LGHNT and CDR2 FRNRAP. This CDR3 is built from 15 residues. V lost 0 bases to trimming and J lost 6 bases, with 14 bases between them. The CDR3 nucleotides are TGTGCTAGTGGTTTGGTACATGGTTCGGGTTCTGAAGCTTTCTTT. Protein sequence: CASGLVHGSGSEAFF.

This clone is a singleton in its sample. The CDR3: CASSLRGPSGNTIYF. The CDR3 DNA is TGTGCCAGCAGCTTAAGGGGGCCCTCTGGAAACACCATATATTTT. V gene TRBV7-9 combines with J gene TRBJ1-3; 7 bases match TRBD1. V was pared by 2 bases and J by 0 bases, with 1 base of the junction left unmatched. The CDR3 has 15 residues. Germline assignment: CDR1 SEHNR and CDR2 FQNEAQ (reference sequence).

The J gene is TRBJ1-4, the V gene TRBV20-1, with D possibly matching TRBD1 (6 bases). Germline CDR1 is DFQATT and CDR2 is SNEGSKA (reference sequence). The ends were cut back, 3 bases at V and 7 bases at J, with 12 bases in the middle. The CDR3 runs 13 residues. The DNA of the CDR3 is TGCAGTGCTAGTCGGGGGGCTTCTGAAAAACTGTTTTTT. Residues: CSASRGASEKLFF.

The chain links TRBV19 to TRBJ2-3; no clear D. This CDR3 has 12 amino acids. Germline V gene data show CDR1 as LNHDA and CDR2 as SQIVND (reference sequence). Trimming removed 1 base at V and 4 bases at J, with 3 bases between. In nucleotides, the CDR3 is TGTGCCAGTAGTATAGGGCCAGATACGCAGTATTTT. It encodes CASSIGPDTQYF.

The chain recombines TRBV10-3 with TRBJ2-1; 9 nucleotides align to TRBD2. The CDR3 loop spans 14 amino acids. Trimming removed 7 bases from V and 8 bases from J; junction bases left unmatched: 9. CDR1 and CDR2 from the germline V gene are ENHRY and SYGVKD. CDR3 DNA sequence: TGTGCCATCAAGTTAGGCGGGGGGGCGGATGAGCAGTTCTTC. Translation gives CAIKLGGGADEQFF.

Concerning this clone: No conserved phenylalanine or tryptophan is present at the end of the CDR3, so a read error is the likely explanation. The DNA is left out, because the CDR3 cannot be placed on it with certainty; the CDR3 is given as TCRdb lists it. V and J are TRBV5-1 and TRBJ2-3; the listed D gene, TRBD2, was not tested against the DNA. CDR1 is SGHRS and CDR2 is YFSETQ in the germline V gene. The CDR3 sequence runs 9 residues, both termini included. CDR3 residues: CASSWRLAQ.

The chain combines TRBV12-3 or TRBV12-4 with TRBJ2-7; D not resolved. The CDR3 covers 12 residues. V dropped 1 base and J dropped 4 bases, with 5 bases sitting between them. The CDR3 loop is CASSLVLYEQYF. The DNA for the CDR3 is TGTGCCAGCAGTTTAGTTCTGTACGAGCAGTACTTC.

CDR3 region: CAWGFNSGNTIYF. The DNA for the CDR3 is TGTGCCTGGGGGTTTAACTCTGGAAACACCATATATTTT. The V gene is TRBV30, the J gene TRBJ1-3; D is undetermined. CDR3 length: 13 amino acids. Germline loops: CDR1 GTSNPN, CDR2 SVGIG (reference sequence). V lost 5 bases, J lost 0 bases, and 8 bases lay in between. Full variable domain (outside the CDR3, taken from reference TRBV30 and TRBJ1-3): SQTIHQWPATLVQPVGSPLSLECTVEGTSNPNLYWYRQAAGRGLQLLFYSVGIGQISSEVPQNLSASRPQDRQFILSSKKLLLSDSGFYLCAWGFNSGNTIYFGEGSWLTVV.

This clone is a singleton in its sample. J is TRBJ1-1 and V is TRBV12-5; D gene ambiguous. With 4 bases removed from V and 8 bases from J, the gap between germline ends came to 23 bases. Germline CDR1 is LGHNT and CDR2 is FRNRAP. CDR3 length: 16 amino acids. The CDR3 DNA follows: TGTGCTAGTGGTTCGGGTGCTTCCCTTGGACTGAACGAAGCTTTCTTT. This translates into CASGSGASLGLNEAFF.

V and J are TRBV7-9 and TRBJ2-7, with TRBD2 matching over 8 bases. This CDR3 contains 15 residues. Germline CDR1 and CDR2: SEHNR and FQNEAQ (reference sequence). The ends lost 8 bases at V and 7 bases at J; junction bases unmatched: 16. The CDR3, as DNA: TGTGCCAGCTCCCTCCTCGGGGGGGGGCTGAGGGAGCAGTACTTC. Amino acids: CASSLLGGGLREQYF.